Below, 16 T cell receptor beta chains from the same sample are listed, as sequenced in a study of CD8+CD57+ T cells in acquired aplastic anemia. The template for TCR beta VDJ and CDR3 sequence profiling was genomic DNA. One entry per CDR3 protein, called by TCRdb with MiXCR from the reads. This sample has roughly 420,000 distinct CDR3 sequences, with about two thirds found just once. Sequencing input: sorted CD4+, CD8+, or CD8+CD57+ T cells (not recorded which) from PBMCs. Receptors originate from a human donor in good health, serving as a control.

This chain links TRBV20-1 with TRBJ1-6; tentatively, D is TRBD1 (6 bases). The CDR3 is 14 residues long. V gave up 3 bases and J gave up 11 bases, with 17 bases separating them. Germline CDR1 and CDR2: DFQATT and SNEGSKA (reference sequence). DNA of the CDR3: TGCAGTGCTAGGACAGGCGGCAGCCCCACACCCCTCCACTTT. Protein sequence: CSARTGGSPTPLHF.

The chain has TRBV9 and TRBJ1-5; tentatively, D is TRBD1 (5 bases). The CDR3 spans 15 residues. Trimming removed 1 base at V and 13 bases at J, with 21 bases between. Germline assignment: CDR1 SGDLS and CDR2 YYNGEE. CDR3 region: CASSVSAGSNQKQHF. CDR3 DNA sequence: TGTGCCAGCAGCGTATCGGCAGGGAGTAATCAAAAACAGCATTTT.

This clonotype was recorded many times. The CDR3 loop is CASSISQGSNSPLHF. The CDR3, as DNA: TGTGCCAGTAGTATATCGCAGGGATCAAATTCACCCCTCCACTTT. The rearrangement links TRBV19 to TRBJ1-6, with TRBD1 as a possible D gene (5 bases). This CDR3 spans 15 amino acids. Deletions cut 2 bases from V and 7 bases from J, with 12 bases between. Germline CDR1 reads LNHDA; CDR2 reads SQIVND (reference sequence).

The genes are TRBV24-1 and TRBJ1-5, with 7 positions matching TRBD1. Germline V gives CDR1 KGHDR, CDR2 SFDVKD. The CDR3 is made up of 13 amino acids. V lost 3 bases and J lost 6; bases outside the gene matches: 1. The CDR3 loop is CATSDRDSQPQHF. In nucleotides, the CDR3 is TGTGCCACCAGTGATCGGGACAGTCAGCCCCAGCATTTT.

The V gene is TRBV2, the J gene TRBJ1-1; TRBD1 aligns across 11 bases. The ends lost 10 bases at V and 6 bases at J; junction bases unmatched: 16. The germline V gene encodes CDR1 SNHLY and CDR2 FYNNEI. The CDR3 consists of 16 residues. The CDR3 region is CAISVQIGDRGSEAFF. CDR3 DNA: TGTGCCATCAGCGTACAGATAGGGGACAGGGGGTCTGAAGCTTTCTTT.

The V gene is TRBV5-4, the J gene TRBJ2-5; D unclear. The CDR3 contains 14 residues. V dropped 0 bases and J dropped 5 bases, with 11 bases sitting between them. Germline CDR1 reads SGHNT; CDR2 reads YYREEE (reference sequence). This chain's CDR3 is CASSLVCHWETQYF. The CDR3 DNA is TGTGCCAGCAGCTTGGTGTGTCATTGGGAGACCCAGTACTTC.

J is TRBJ2-7 and V is TRBV10-3, with D uncertain. The length of the CDR3 is 13 residues. The germline V gene encodes CDR1 ENHRY and CDR2 SYGVKD. Trimming removed 3 bases from V and 4 bases from J, with 10 bases in between. CDR3 residues: CAISDGRSYEQYF. The CDR3 coding sequence is TGTGCCATCAGTGATGGCAGGAGTTACGAGCAGTACTTC.

This clonotype came up many times. The CDR3, as DNA: TGCAGTGCATATGACGGGCCCACTGAAGCTTTCTTT. It is translated as CSAYDGPTEAFF. V usage is TRBV20-1 and J usage is TRBJ1-1; unclear D gene. The CDR3 is 12 residues long. The germline V and J ends were trimmed by 6 bases and 4 bases, with 12 bases remaining between them. In germline, CDR1 is DFQATT, CDR2 SNEGSKA (reference sequence).

A word on this clonotype: Its ends do not fully match the called genes, so a read error is possible. CDR3 amino acids: CASSRADREAYTF. CDR3 nucleotides: TGTGCCAGCAGCCGCGCGGACAGGGAGGCCTACACCTTC. The V and J genes are TRBV5-1 and TRBJ1-2; 8 bases line up with TRBD1. This CDR3 contains 13 residues. The V gene's germline CDR1 is SGHRS and CDR2 YFSETQ.

The chain employs TRBV15 and TRBJ2-5; D remains ambiguous. The CDR3 has 13 residues. V was shortened by 9 bases and J by 11 bases, with 22 bases between the two germline ends. Looked up from germline, CDR1 is LNHNV and CDR2 is YYDKDF (reference sequence). The CDR3 nucleotides are TGTGCCACGGCGATAGGGTATCGAGAGAAGCAGTACTTC. Translated, it gives CATAIGYREKQYF.

Concerning this clonotype: An end of the junction does not agree with germline; a read error may underlie this. The chain is built from TRBV7-9 and TRBJ1-6, with D possibly TRBD1 on 6 matching bases. The CDR3 loop spans 13 amino acids. Germline CDR1 is SEHNR and CDR2 is FQNEAQ (reference sequence). CDR3: CAGSLAFDSQGHF. The CDR3, as DNA: TGTGCCGGCAGCTTAGCGTTCGATTCACAGGGCCACTTT.

The chain links TRBV2 to TRBJ2-2; unclear D gene. The CDR3 extends over 14 amino acids. Germline V lookup: CDR1 SNHLY, CDR2 FYNNEI. V shed 10 bases and J shed 13 bases, with 25 bases lying between them. The CDR3 is CATGVDANTALLFF. CDR3 in DNA: TGTGCCACCGGTGTGGACGCGAACACCGCGTTGCTGTTTTTT.

This clonotype was counted a few times. The chain couples TRBV19 to TRBJ1-2; D not certain. CDR1 is LNHDA, CDR2 SQIVND, per germline (reference sequence). The CDR3 loop spans 15 amino acids. Trimming pared 6 bases from V and 2 bases from J, leaving 16 bases between. The CDR3 spells CASSTPLGPNYGYTF. DNA of the CDR3: TGTGCCAGTAGCACCCCCCTAGGGCCGAACTATGGCTACACCTTC.

This clonotype was recorded only once. V is TRBV6-4 and J is TRBJ1-5; D remains unclear. CDR1 MRHNA and CDR2 SNTAGT come from the germline V gene. The CDR3 has 13 amino acids. Trimming cost V 6 bases and J 10 bases, with 16 bases left between them. This CDR3 reads CASSRSEYSPQHF. The CDR3 bases are TGTGCCAGCAGCAGGTCCGAGTATTCACCCCAGCATTTT.

The gene calls are TRBV7-3 and TRBJ1-5; 7 positions agree with TRBD1. This CDR3 comprises 15 residues. After removal of 8 bases from V and 6 bases from J, the junction contained 13 bases not matched to a gene. Germline V lookup: CDR1 SGHTA, CDR2 FQGTGA. CDR3 coding DNA: TGTGCCAGCGGCAGGGTCGCAGGGGGTCCTCAGCCCCAGCATTTT. Translated: CASGRVAGGPQPQHF.

This clonotype has ten or more counts. The chain has TRBV2 and TRBJ1-6, with 11 bases matching TRBD1. Germline V CDR1 and CDR2: SNHLY, FYNNEI. The CDR3 covers 14 residues. V trimming: 5 bases; J trimming: 10 bases; junction bases outside the gene matches: 4. The CDR3 nucleotides are TGTGCCAGCAGTCCCGGGACAGGGGGATCACCCCTCCACTTT. Protein sequence: CASSPGTGGSPLHF.